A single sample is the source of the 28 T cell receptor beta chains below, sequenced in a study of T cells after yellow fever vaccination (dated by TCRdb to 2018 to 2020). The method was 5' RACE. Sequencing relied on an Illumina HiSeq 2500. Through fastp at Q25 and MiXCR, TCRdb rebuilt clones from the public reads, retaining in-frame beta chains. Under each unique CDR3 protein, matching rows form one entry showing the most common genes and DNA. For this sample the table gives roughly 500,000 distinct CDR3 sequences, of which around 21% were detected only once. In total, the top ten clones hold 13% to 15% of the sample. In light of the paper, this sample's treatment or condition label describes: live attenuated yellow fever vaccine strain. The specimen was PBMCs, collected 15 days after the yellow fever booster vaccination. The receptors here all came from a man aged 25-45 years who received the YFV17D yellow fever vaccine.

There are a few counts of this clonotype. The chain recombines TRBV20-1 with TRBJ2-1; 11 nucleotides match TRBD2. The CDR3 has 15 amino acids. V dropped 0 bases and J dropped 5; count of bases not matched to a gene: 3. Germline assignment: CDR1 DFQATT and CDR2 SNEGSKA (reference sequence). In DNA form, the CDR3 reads TGCAGTGCTAGAGATAGCGGGAGGGCCGACAATGAGCAGTTCTTC. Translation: CSARDSGRADNEQFF.

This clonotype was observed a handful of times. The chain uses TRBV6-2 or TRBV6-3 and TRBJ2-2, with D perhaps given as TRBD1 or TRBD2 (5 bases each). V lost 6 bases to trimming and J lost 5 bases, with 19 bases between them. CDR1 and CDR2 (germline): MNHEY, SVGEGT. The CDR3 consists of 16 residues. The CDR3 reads CASSRTGTRKTGELFF. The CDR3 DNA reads TGTGCCAGCAGCCGAACCGGGACGAGGAAAACCGGGGAGCTGTTTTTT.

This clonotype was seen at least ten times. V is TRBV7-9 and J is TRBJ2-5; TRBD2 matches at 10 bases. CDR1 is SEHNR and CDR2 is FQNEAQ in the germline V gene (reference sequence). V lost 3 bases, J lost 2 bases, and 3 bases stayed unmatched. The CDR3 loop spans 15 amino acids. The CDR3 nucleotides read TGTGCCAGCAGCTTGGTAGCGGGAGGACAAGAGACCCAGTACTTC. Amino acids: CASSLVAGGQETQYF.

CDR3 sequence reads: CSVLKTGYHGYTF. As DNA, the CDR3 is TGCAGCGTTCTAAAGACAGGGTATCATGGCTACACCTTC. The J gene is TRBJ1-2, the V gene TRBV29-1; 7 nucleotides line up with TRBD1. The CDR3 has 13 residues. Germline lookup yields CDR1 SQVTM and CDR2 ANQGSEA. V shed 5 bases, J shed 6 bases, and the junction held 9 bases outside the gene matches.

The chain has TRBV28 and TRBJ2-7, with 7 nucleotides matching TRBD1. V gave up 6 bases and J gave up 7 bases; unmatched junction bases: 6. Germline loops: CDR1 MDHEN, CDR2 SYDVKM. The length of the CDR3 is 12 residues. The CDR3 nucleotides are TGTGCCAGCAGGGGGACAGTACTAGAGCAGTACTTC. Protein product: CASRGTVLEQYF.

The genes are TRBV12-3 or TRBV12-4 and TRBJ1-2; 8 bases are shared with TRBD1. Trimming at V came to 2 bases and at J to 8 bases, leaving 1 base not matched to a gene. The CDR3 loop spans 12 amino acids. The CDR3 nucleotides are TGTGCCAGCAGTTTAAGGGACAGGGGCTACACCTTC. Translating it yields CASSLRDRGYTF.

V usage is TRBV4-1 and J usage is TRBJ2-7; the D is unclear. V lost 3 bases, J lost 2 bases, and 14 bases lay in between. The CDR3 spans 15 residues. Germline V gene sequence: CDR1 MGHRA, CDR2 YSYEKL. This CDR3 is CASSQRKSETYEQYF. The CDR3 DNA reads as TGCGCCAGCAGCCAGAGGAAGAGCGAAACCTACGAGCAGTACTTC.

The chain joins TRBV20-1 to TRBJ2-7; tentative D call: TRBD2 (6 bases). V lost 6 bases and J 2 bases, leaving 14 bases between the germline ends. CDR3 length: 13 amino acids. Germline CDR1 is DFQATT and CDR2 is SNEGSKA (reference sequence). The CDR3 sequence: CSAGGEFPYEQYF. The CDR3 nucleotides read TGCAGTGCGGGGGGAGAGTTCCCCTACGAGCAGTACTTC.

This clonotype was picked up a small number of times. CDR3 bases: TGTGCCAGCAGCTCCTTGGACCCGTTCTTC. Translating it yields CASSSLDPFF. V is TRBV7-9 and J is TRBJ2-1, with no clear D. This CDR3 has 10 amino acids. CDR1 SEHNR and CDR2 FQNEAQ come from the germline V gene (reference sequence). V lost 4 bases and J 15 bases, leaving 10 bases between the germline ends.

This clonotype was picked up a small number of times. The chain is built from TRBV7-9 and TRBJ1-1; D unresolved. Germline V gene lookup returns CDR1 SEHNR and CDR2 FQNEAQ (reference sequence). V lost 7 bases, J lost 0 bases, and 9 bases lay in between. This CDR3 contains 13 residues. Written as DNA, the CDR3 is TGTGCCAGCATAAACATCATGAACACTGAAGCTTTCTTT. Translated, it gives CASINIMNTEAFF.

Written as DNA, the CDR3 is TGTGCCTTTCGGGGTGGGAGCGACCTTTCCTACAATGAGCAGTTCTTC. Translating it yields CAFRGGSDLSYNEQFF. This chain uses TRBV30 with TRBJ2-1, with a weak D call TRBD2 (5 bases). CDR3 length: 16 amino acids. V was trimmed by 7 bases and J by 1 base, leaving 20 bases between them. Germline CDR1 is GTSNPN and CDR2 is SVGIG (reference sequence).

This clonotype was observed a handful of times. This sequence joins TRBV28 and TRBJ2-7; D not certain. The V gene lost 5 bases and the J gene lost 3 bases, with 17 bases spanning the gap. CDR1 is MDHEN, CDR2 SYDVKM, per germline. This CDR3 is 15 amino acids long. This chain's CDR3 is CASSPRIRVGYEQYF. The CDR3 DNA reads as TGTGCCAGCAGTCCGCGAATACGGGTGGGCTACGAGCAGTACTTC. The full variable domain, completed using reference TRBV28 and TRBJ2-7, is DVKVTQSSRYLVKRTGEKVFLECVQDMDHENMFWYRQDPGLGLRLIYFSYDVKMKEKGDIPEGYSVSREKKERFSLILESASTNQTSMYLCASSPRIRVGYEQYFGPGTRLTVT.

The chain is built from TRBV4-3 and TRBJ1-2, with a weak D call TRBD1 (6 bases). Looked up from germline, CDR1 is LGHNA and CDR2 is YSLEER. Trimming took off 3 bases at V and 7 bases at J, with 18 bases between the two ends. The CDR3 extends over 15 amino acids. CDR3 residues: CASSHPEDRISGYTF. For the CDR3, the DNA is TGCGCCAGCAGCCACCCGGAAGACAGGATCTCTGGCTACACCTTC.

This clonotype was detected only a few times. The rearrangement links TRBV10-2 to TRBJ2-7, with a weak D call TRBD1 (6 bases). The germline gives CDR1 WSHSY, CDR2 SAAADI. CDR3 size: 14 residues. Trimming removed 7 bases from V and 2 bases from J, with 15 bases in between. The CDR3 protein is CASTDGGQTYEQYF. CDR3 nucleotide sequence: TGCGCCAGCACCGATGGGGGACAAACCTACGAGCAGTACTTC.

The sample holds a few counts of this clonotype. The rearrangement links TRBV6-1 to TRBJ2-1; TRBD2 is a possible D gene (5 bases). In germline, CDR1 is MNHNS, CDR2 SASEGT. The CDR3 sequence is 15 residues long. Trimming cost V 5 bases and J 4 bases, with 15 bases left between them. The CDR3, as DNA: TGTGCCAGCAGTCTTCAACCGGGGTATTACAATGAGCAGTTCTTC. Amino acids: CASSLQPGYYNEQFF.

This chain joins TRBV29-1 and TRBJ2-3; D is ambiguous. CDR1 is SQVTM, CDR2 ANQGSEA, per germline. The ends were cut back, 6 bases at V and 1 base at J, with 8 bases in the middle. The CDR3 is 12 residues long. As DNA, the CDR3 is TGCAGCGTGCAGGACGGCACAGATACGCAGTATTTT. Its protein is CSVQDGTDTQYF.

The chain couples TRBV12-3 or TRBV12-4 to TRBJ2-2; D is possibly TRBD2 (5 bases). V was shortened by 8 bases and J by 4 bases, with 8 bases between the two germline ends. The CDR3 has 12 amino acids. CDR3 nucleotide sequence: TGTGCCAGCCCGGGGAGCACCGGGGAGCTGTTTTTT. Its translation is CASPGSTGELFF.

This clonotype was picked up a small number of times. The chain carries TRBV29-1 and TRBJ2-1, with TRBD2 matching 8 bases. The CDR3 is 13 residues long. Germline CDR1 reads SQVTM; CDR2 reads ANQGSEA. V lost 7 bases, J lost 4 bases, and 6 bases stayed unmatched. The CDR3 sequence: CSASGSIYNEQFF. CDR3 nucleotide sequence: TGCAGCGCAAGCGGGAGTATTTACAATGAGCAGTTCTTC.

For the CDR3, the DNA is TGTGCCAGTAGTACATTGAGCTCTGGGGCCAACGTCCTGACTTTC. This sequence encodes CASSTLSSGANVLTF. The chain carries TRBV19 and TRBJ2-6; no definite D call. Germline CDR1 is LNHDA and CDR2 is SQIVND (reference sequence). The CDR3 spans 15 residues. V lost 4 bases and J lost 0, with 7 bases in between.

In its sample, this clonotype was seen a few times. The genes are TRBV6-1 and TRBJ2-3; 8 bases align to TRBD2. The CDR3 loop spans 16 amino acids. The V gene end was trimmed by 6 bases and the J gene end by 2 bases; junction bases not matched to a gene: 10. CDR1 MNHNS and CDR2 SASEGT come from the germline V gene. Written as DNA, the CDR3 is TGTGCCAGCAGCTCCCCCCGGACTAGCTACACAGATACGCAGTATTTT. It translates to CASSSPRTSYTDTQYF.

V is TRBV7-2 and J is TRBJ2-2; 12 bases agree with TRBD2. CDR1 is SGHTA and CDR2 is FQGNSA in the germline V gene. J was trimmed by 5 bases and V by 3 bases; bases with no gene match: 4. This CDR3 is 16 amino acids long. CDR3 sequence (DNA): TGTGCCAGCAGCTTTGGGCTAGCGGGAGGGACCGGGGAGCTGTTTTTT. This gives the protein CASSFGLAGGTGELFF.

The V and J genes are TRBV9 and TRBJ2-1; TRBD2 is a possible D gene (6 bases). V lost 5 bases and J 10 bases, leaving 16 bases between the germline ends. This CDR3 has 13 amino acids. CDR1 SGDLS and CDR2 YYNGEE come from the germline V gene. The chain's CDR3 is CASREGRAGEQFF. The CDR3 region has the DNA TGTGCCAGCAGGGAGGGCCGGGCCGGCGAGCAGTTCTTC.

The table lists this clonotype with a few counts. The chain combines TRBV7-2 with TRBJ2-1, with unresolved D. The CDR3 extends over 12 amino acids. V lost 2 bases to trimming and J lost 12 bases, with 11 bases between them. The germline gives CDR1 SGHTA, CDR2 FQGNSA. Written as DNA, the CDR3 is TGTGCCAGCAGCTTATTACCCCCCGGGCAGTTCTTC. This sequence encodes CASSLLPPGQFF.

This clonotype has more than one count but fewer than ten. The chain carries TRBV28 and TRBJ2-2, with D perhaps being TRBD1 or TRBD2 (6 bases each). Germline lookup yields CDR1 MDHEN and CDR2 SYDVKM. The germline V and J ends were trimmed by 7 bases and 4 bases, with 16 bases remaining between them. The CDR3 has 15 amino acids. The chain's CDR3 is CASTLGGAGTGELFF. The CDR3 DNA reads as TGTGCCAGCACCCTAGGGGGAGCGGGCACCGGGGAGCTGTTTTTT.

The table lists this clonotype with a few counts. The CDR3 DNA is TGCGCCAGCAGCTTGGCTGGACAGTCATCCTACAATGAGCAGTTCTTC. This sequence encodes CASSLAGQSSYNEQFF. V usage is TRBV5-1 and J usage is TRBJ2-1; TRBD1 might be the D (6 bases). Germline values: CDR1 SGHRS, CDR2 YFSETQ. CDR3 size: 16 residues. Trimming left V 0 bases short and J 1 base short, with 11 bases between.

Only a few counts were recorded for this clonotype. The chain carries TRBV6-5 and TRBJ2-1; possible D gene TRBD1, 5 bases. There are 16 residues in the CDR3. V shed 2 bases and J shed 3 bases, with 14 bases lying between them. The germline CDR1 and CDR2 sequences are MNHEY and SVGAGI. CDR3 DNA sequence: TGTGCCAGCAGTTACCGGACAACACGAGTCTACAATGAGCAGTTCTTC. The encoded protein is CASSYRTTRVYNEQFF.

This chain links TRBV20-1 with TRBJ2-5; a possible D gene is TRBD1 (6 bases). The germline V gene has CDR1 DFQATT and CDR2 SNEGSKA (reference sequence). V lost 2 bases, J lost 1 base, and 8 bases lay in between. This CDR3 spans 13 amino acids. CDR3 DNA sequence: TGCAGTGCTAGAAGAGGGGGCCAAGAGACCCAGTACTTC. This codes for CSARRGGQETQYF.

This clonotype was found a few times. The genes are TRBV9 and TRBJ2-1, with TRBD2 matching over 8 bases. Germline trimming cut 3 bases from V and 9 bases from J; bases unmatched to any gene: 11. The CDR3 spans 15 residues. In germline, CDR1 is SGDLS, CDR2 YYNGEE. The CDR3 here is CASSAQAGAGGEQFF. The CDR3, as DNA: TGTGCCAGCAGCGCGCAAGCGGGAGCCGGAGGTGAGCAGTTCTTC.